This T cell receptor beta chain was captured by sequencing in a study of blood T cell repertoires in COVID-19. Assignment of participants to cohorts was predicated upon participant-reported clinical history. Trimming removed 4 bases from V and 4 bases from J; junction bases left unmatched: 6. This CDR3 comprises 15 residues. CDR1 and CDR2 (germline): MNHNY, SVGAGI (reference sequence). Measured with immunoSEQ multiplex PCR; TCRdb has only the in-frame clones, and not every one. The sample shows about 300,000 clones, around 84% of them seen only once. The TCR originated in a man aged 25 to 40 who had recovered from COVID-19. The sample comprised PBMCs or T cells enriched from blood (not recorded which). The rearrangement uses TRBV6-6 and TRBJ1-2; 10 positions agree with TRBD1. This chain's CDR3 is CASSWRQGAGYGYTF. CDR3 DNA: TGTGCCAGCAGTTGGAGACAGGGGGCCGGCTATGGCTACACCTTC.